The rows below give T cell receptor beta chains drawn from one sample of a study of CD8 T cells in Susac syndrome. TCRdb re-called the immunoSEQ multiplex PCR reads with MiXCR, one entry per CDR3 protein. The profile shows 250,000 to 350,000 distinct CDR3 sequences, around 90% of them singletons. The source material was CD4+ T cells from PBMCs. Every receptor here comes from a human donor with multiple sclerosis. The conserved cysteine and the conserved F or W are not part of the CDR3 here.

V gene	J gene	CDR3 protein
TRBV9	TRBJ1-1	ASSKQSSTEAF
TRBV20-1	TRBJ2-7	SARADRRSEQY
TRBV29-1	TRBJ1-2	SVETGGLTGYT
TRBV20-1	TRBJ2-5	SATSGTPQETQY
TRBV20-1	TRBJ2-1	SASDAPWGYNEQF
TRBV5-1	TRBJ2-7	ASSLLDWEYREQY
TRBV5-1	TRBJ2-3	ASSILRAADTQY
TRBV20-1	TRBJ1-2	SAKTARNYGYT
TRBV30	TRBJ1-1	AGDRDKTEAF
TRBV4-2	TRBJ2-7	ASSQDQGTGGYEQY
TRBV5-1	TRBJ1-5	ASSPTTGLNQPQH
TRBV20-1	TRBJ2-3	SARGGQGAQATQY
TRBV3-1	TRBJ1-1	ASSQIAGNTEAF
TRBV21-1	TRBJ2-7	ASSKNGTGGLRMRGTWY
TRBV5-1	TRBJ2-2	ASTITGSSGELF
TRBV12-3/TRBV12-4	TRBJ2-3	ASSFVGRLRGNTDTQY
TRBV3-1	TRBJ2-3	ASSQGARMFDTQY
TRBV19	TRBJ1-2	ASRQDLNYGYT
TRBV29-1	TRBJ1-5	SVGGWNQPQH
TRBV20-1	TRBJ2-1	SANGNRSQF
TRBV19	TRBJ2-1	ASSKEDFDYNEQF
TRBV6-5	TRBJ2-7	ASSYGGSGAPEQY
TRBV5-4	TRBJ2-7	ASSRTGSYEQY
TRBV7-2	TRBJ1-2	ASSLGTAANYGYT
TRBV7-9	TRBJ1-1	ASSSSNRGEAF
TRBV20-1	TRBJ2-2	SAILPGQRGGELF
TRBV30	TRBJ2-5	AWSAARETQY
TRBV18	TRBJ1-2	ASSPPSQSSNYGYT
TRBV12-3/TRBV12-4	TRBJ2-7	ASRPGLHGRAYEQY
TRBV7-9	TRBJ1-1	ASTTGAWNTEAF
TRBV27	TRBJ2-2	ASSLSRDTGELF
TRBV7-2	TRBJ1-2	ASSLGAVYGYT
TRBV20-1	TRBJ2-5	SAYSPSRQEETQY
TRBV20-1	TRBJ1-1	SAPIWGENEAF
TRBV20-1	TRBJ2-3	SASKLAVLSTDTQY
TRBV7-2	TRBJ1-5	ASSVNRGASNQPQH
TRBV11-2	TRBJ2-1	ASSLRLAGAGNNEQF
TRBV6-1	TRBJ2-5	ASSVTWTETQY
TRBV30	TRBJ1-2	AWGDHTPYGYT